One sample yielded the 19 T cell receptor beta chains listed below, sequenced in a study of identical twins (dated by TCRdb to the mid-2010s). Library creation used 5' RACE. The listed sequencing device is Illumina HiSeq 2000. In TCRdb, the public reads were trimmed at Q25 with fastp and aligned with MiXCR, with productive beta chains retained. For every CDR3 protein sequence, its rows merge into one entry that carries the most common genes and DNA. This sample comprises around 340,000 distinct CDR3 sequences, about 9% of them detected only once. The ten largest clones capture 8% to 9.5% of the sample. The sample was naive T cells sorted from blood. The cell subset or site label, read with the paper, signifies: cells isolated with a human naive T-cell isolation kit. The receptors were gathered from a woman between 50 and 59 years old in good health.

The J gene is TRBJ2-7, the V gene TRBV10-3; 7 nucleotides align to TRBD1. V shed 6 bases, J shed 3 bases, and the junction held 2 bases outside the gene matches. The CDR3 loop spans 12 amino acids. From germline, CDR1 is ENHRY and CDR2 SYGVKD. The CDR3 region has the DNA TGTGCCATCAGAGGGGACAGCTACGAGCAGTACGTC. The encoded protein is CAIRGDSYEQYV.

This clonotype has a handful of counts. The J gene is TRBJ2-1, the V gene TRBV5-1; TRBD2 matches 7 bases. The germline V gene encodes CDR1 SGHRS and CDR2 YFSETQ. CDR3 size: 15 residues. The ends lost 0 bases at V and 2 bases at J; junction bases unmatched: 2. The CDR3 loop is CASSLALATYNEQFF. The CDR3 nucleotides read TGCGCCAGCAGCTTGGCACTAGCGACCTACAATGAGCAGTTCTTC. Supplemented by reference TRBV5-1 and TRBJ2-1, the full variable domain reads KAGVTQTPRYLIKTRGQQVTLSCSPISGHRSVSWYQQTPGQGLQFLFEYFSETQRNKGNFPGRFSGRQFSNSRSEMNVSTLELGDSALYLCASSLALATYNEQFFGPGTRLTVL.

This clonotype was found many times. The rearrangement links TRBV6-5 to TRBJ1-5, with 8 nucleotides matching TRBD1. J gave up 4 bases and V 4 bases, and 6 bases lay outside the gene matches. The CDR3 length is 15 residues. CDR1 is MNHEY and CDR2 is SVGAGI in the germline V gene. CDR3 nucleotide sequence: TGTGCCAGCAGTTCGACAGGGGAAGGGAATCAGCCCCAGCATTTT. The encoded protein is CASSSTGEGNQPQHF.

About this clonotype itself: Germline is not matched at one junction end, which may reflect a read error. The chain combines TRBV12-3 or TRBV12-4 with TRBJ2-1, with 8 bases that match TRBD2. The CDR3 covers 16 residues. As DNA, the CDR3 is TGTGCCAGCAGTCTAGCGGGTATCAACTCCTACAATGAGCAGTTCTTC. Amino acids: CASSLAGINSYNEQFF.

The rearrangement uses TRBV5-1 and TRBJ2-5; D gene ambiguous. There are 14 residues in the CDR3. Per germline, CDR1 SGHRS and CDR2 YFSETQ. V lost 4 bases and J lost 0, with 10 bases in between. DNA of the CDR3: TGCGCCAGCAGCCCGCACCTGTACCAAGAGACCCAGTACTTC. As protein: CASSPHLYQETQYF. The full variable domain, its missing parts supplied by reference TRBV5-1 and TRBJ2-5, is KAGVTQTPRYLIKTRGQQVTLSCSPISGHRSVSWYQQTPGQGLQFLFEYFSETQRNKGNFPGRFSGRQFSNSRSEMNVSTLELGDSALYLCASSPHLYQETQYFGPGTRLLVL.

A few counts support this clonotype. CDR3 in DNA: TGTGCCAGCAGCTTAGGGACAGGCGGACAAGAGACCCAGTACTTC. Translating it yields CASSLGTGGQETQYF. The chain recombines TRBV11-2 with TRBJ2-5; the match to TRBD1 covers 7 bases. The length of the CDR3 is 15 residues. CDR1 SGHAT and CDR2 FQNNGV come from the germline V gene. J was trimmed by 2 bases and V by 1 base; bases with no gene match: 4. Full variable domain (remainder filled in from reference TRBV11-2 and TRBJ2-5): EAGVAQSPRYKIIEKRQSVAFWCNPISGHATLYWYQQILGQGPKLLIQFQNNGVVDDSQLPKDRFSAERLKGVDSTLKIQPAKLEDSAVYLCASSLGTGGQETQYFGPGTRLLVL.

This chain joins TRBV20-1 and TRBJ2-5; TRBD1 agrees at 8 bases. There are 12 residues in the CDR3. V trimming: 8 bases; J trimming: 6 bases; junction bases outside the gene matches: 8. CDR1 is DFQATT and CDR2 is SNEGSKA in the germline V gene (reference sequence). The CDR3: CSYQGAGKTQYF. The CDR3 region has the DNA TGCAGTTACCAGGGGGCTGGGAAGACCCAGTACTTC.

CDR3 sequence: CASPVETVSYEQYV. Here the CDR3 DNA reads TGTGCCTCCCCCGTTGAGACAGTCTCCTACGAGCAGTACGTC. This rearrangement joins TRBV12-3 or TRBV12-4 to TRBJ2-7; tentatively, D is TRBD1 (5 bases). The ends were cut back, 11 bases at V and 0 bases at J, with 17 bases in the middle. The CDR3 runs to 14 residues.

The J gene is TRBJ2-1, the V gene TRBV2; 16 positions match TRBD2. The CDR3 is 16 residues long. The V gene's germline CDR1 is SNHLY and CDR2 FYNNEI. After removal of 7 bases from V and 4 bases from J, the junction contained 4 bases not matched to a gene. The CDR3 sequence: CASKGLAGGTYNEQFF. As DNA, the CDR3 is TGTGCCAGCAAGGGACTAGCGGGAGGGACTTACAATGAGCAGTTCTTC.

Remarks on this clonotype: A clone one base away is much larger, so this may be a read error. Because the CDR3 is missing its conserved closing phenylalanine or tryptophan, this is likely a read error. V and J are TRBV20-1 and TRBJ2-1, with 7 positions matching TRBD2. Losses at the gene ends were 6 bases for V and 3 bases for J; bases not matched to a gene: 11. This CDR3 is 15 amino acids long. Per germline, CDR1 DFQATT and CDR2 SNEGSKA (reference sequence). DNA of the CDR3: TGCAGTGCCTCGTCGGGTCTAGCGGTCTACAATGAGCAGTTCTGC. This translates into CSASSGLAVYNEQFC.

The sample holds many counts of this clonotype. The V call is TRBV2, the J call TRBJ2-2, with D unclear. CDR3 length equals 13 residues. V lost 6 bases and J 8 bases, leaving 13 bases between the germline ends. Germline loops: CDR1 SNHLY, CDR2 FYNNEI. CDR3 in amino acids: CASSRSREGELFF. DNA for the CDR3: TGTGCCAGCAGCCGAAGTCGTGAGGGGGAGCTGTTTTTT.

The table lists this clonotype with a few counts. The chain recombines TRBV7-2 with TRBJ2-1; 9 bases align to TRBD2. The length of the CDR3 is 14 residues. CDR1 is SGHTA, CDR2 FQGNSA, per germline. V was pared by 1 base and J by 9 bases, with 4 bases of the junction left unmatched. The CDR3 is CASSLDRLAAEQFF. In nucleotides, the CDR3 is TGTGCCAGCAGCTTAGACCGACTAGCGGCTGAGCAGTTCTTC.

The V and J genes are TRBV10-1 and TRBJ2-7, with no clear D. Trimming removed 4 bases from V and 6 bases from J, with 10 bases in between. The CDR3 spans 12 residues. Germline V gene data show CDR1 as WNHNN and CDR2 as SYGVQD (reference sequence). The CDR3 spells CASSASGAEQYF. CDR3 coding DNA: TGCGCCAGCAGTGCATCAGGCGCCGAGCAGTACTTC.

The gene calls are TRBV20-1 and TRBJ2-1; D is uncertain. Germline V gene sequence: CDR1 DFQATT, CDR2 SNEGSKA (reference sequence). The CDR3 runs to 15 residues. With 2 bases removed from V and 5 bases from J, the gap between germline ends came to 16 bases. CDR3 protein: CSARRLGAWDNEQFF. CDR3 DNA: TGCAGTGCTAGACGCCTAGGCGCATGGGACAATGAGCAGTTCTTC.

CDR3 sequence reads: CASSLSGTAQRGTDTQYF. CDR3 coding DNA: TGCGCCAGCAGCTTATCCGGGACCGCCCAAAGGGGCACAGATACGCAGTATTTT. The chain couples TRBV5-1 to TRBJ2-3; D is perhaps TRBD1 or TRBD2 (5 bases each). Germline values: CDR1 SGHRS, CDR2 YFSETQ. CDR3 size: 18 residues. Trimming shortened V by 2 bases and J by 1 base, and 20 bases separated the two germline ends.

The chain uses TRBV20-1 and TRBJ2-1, with 9 bases fitting TRBD2. Germline assignment: CDR1 DFQATT and CDR2 SNEGSKA (reference sequence). The length of the CDR3 is 14 residues. V was clipped by 6 bases and J by 7 bases; unmatched bases: 10. CDR3 sequence (DNA): TGCAGTGCCCTTAGCGGGAGAGGAGGGAATGAGCAGTTCTTC. Protein: CSALSGRGGNEQFF.

J is TRBJ2-1 and V is TRBV27, with TRBD2 matching over 10 bases. V lost 4 bases and J lost 4; bases outside the gene matches: 10. The V gene's germline CDR1 is MNHEY and CDR2 SMNVEV (reference sequence). CDR3 length: 17 amino acids. CDR3 amino acids: CASSSLRSGREYNEQFF. CDR3 sequence (DNA): TGTGCCAGCAGTTCCCTCAGAAGCGGGAGGGAATACAATGAGCAGTTCTTC.

In this sample, this clonotype turned up a few times. The J gene is TRBJ1-5, the V gene TRBV20-1; unclear D gene. Germline CDR1 reads DFQATT; CDR2 reads SNEGSKA (reference sequence). The CDR3 spans 13 residues. Trimming removed 1 base from V and 3 bases from J, with 7 bases in between. CDR3 nucleotides: TGCAGTGCTAGAGGTTCAAACAATCAGCCCCAGCATTTT. The encoded protein is CSARGSNNQPQHF.

This clonotype was seen ten or more times. This chain uses TRBV5-1 with TRBJ1-6; D is perhaps TRBD1 (6 bases). V gave up 6 bases and J gave up 2 bases, with 12 bases separating them. The CDR3 totals 15 residues. Germline CDR1 is SGHRS and CDR2 is YFSETQ. The chain's CDR3 is CASTDRRTYNSPLHF. The CDR3 nucleotides are TGCGCCAGCACGGACAGACGAACCTATAATTCACCCCTCCACTTT.